This is a list of T cell receptor beta chains from one sample in a study of blood T cell repertoires in COVID-19. The data were produced by immunoSEQ multiplex PCR, yet TCRdb's version contains in-frame clones alone and is incomplete. Among around 70,000 clones listed, 80% to 95% were seen once. Sequencing was performed on peripheral blood. All receptors come from a man between 50 and 59 years old with COVID-19, enrolled during active disease. Each CDR3 is given with its conserved first and last residue. The D gene is left open where the match is weak. Some rows mark clone size as missing; the rest say once, few, many or name a class of expanded clone.

V	size	D	J	CDR3	DNA
TRBV30	-	TRBD1	TRBJ2-7	CAWSDSEGTASYEQYF	TGTGCCTGGAGTGACTCGGAAGGGACAGCCTCCTACGAGCAGTACTTC
TRBV4-2	-	TRBD1	TRBJ1-6	CASSQEQGVYNSPLHF	TGTGCCAGCAGCCAAGAGCAGGGGGTATATAATTCACCCCTCCACTTT
TRBV7-8	-	-	TRBJ1-5	CASSAPSAGVGHQPQHF	TGTGCCAGCAGCGCCCCTTCTGCAGGGGTTGGCCATCAGCCCCAGCATTTT
TRBV5-4	few	TRBD2	TRBJ2-2	CASSPGLAGTGELFF	TGTGCCAGCAGCCCGGGACTAGCGGGCACCGGGGAGCTGTTTTTT
TRBV15	-	TRBD1	TRBJ2-6	CATSNRGPGANVLTF	TGTGCCACCAGCAACAGGGGCCCTGGGGCCAACGTCCTGACTTTC
TRBV20-1	few	-	TRBJ2-2	CSAQNTGELFF	TGCAGTGCTCAAAACACCGGGGAGCTGTTTTTT
TRBV29-1	-	TRBD1	TRBJ2-3	CSVEGGAGTGAADTQYF	TGCAGCGTTGAAGGGGGGGCCGGGACAGGGGCGGCAGATACGCAGTATTTT
TRBV2	-	TRBD1	TRBJ2-3	CASSTNRGDTQYF	TGTGCCAGCAGTACAAACAGGGGAGATACGCAGTATTTT
TRBV27	-	-	TRBJ1-5	CASSLKVGGNQPQHF	TGTGCCAGCAGTTTAAAGGTGGGAGGCAATCAGCCCCAGCATTTT
TRBV7-2	-	-	TRBJ2-5	CASSQRWKTQYF	TGTGCCAGCAGCCAGCGGTGGAAGACCCAGTACTTC
TRBV7-2	-	TRBD2	TRBJ2-7	CASSPSGRAMGEQYF	TGTGCCAGCAGCCCTAGCGGGAGGGCGATGGGGGAGCAGTACTTC
TRBV27	-	-	TRBJ1-1	CASRSGQGPRGTEAFF	TGTGCCAGCAGATCGGGGCAGGGGCCTCGTGGGACTGAAGCTTTCTTT
TRBV6-5	few	-	TRBJ2-2	CASTGGGELFF	TGTGCCAGCACGGGTGGCGGGGAGCTGTTTTTT
TRBV10-3	-	TRBD1	TRBJ2-7	CAIRTGGYEQYF	TGTGCCATCAGGACAGGGGGATACGAGCAGTACTTC
TRBV4-2	few	TRBD2	TRBJ2-2	CASSQDGIAGNTGELFF	TGTGCCAGCAGCCAAGATGGAATAGCGGGAAACACCGGGGAGCTGTTTTTT
TRBV18	-	TRBD1	TRBJ2-7	CASSLGQGAREQYF	TGTGCCAGCTCACTGGGACAGGGGGCGAGGGAGCAGTACTTC
TRBV19	-	-	TRBJ2-1	CASSKGLSSYNEQFF	TGTGCCAGTAGTAAGGGACTCTCATCCTACAATGAGCAGTTCTTC
TRBV27	-	-	TRBJ1-1	CASSPRTDLNTEAFF	TGTGCCAGCAGTCCCAGGACAGATTTGAACACTGAAGCTTTCTTT
TRBV28	few	-	TRBJ2-1	CASSPYRGSSYNEQFF	TGTGCCAGCAGCCCTTACCGGGGAAGCTCCTACAATGAGCAGTTCTTC
TRBV7-9	-	-	TRBJ2-2	CASSPDSYTGELFF	TGTGCCAGCAGCCCGGACTCGTACACCGGGGAGCTGTTTTTT
TRBV5-1	-	-	TRBJ2-3	CASSFGISGITDTQYF	TGCGCCAGCAGCTTCGGGATAAGCGGAATAACAGATACGCAGTATTTT
TRBV5-8	once	-	TRBJ1-2	CASSPRAPRDYTF	TGTGCCAGCAGCCCTCGGGCTCCGAGGGACTACACCTTC
TRBV5-4	-	TRBD1	TRBJ1-1	CATHGRGQGTEAFF	TGTGCCACCCACGGTAGGGGGCAGGGCACTGAAGCTTTCTTT
TRBV29-1	once	TRBD1	TRBJ2-7	CSARQGSYEQYF	TGCAGCGCCCGACAGGGTTCCTACGAGCAGTACTTC
TRBV19	-	TRBD1	TRBJ1-2	CASSVDRGDYGYTF	TGTGCCAGTAGTGTTGACAGGGGTGACTATGGCTACACCTTC
TRBV11-2	-	-	TRBJ2-1	CASSPLANEQFF	TGTGCCAGCAGCCCCCTAGCGAATGAGCAGTTCTTC
TRBV5-6	-	TRBD1	TRBJ1-4	CASSLPGQGEKLFF	TGTGCCAGCAGTTTACCCGGACAGGGTGAAAAACTGTTTTTT
TRBV10-3	-	TRBD1	TRBJ2-7	CAIRRQGGSEQYF	TGTGCCATCAGACGACAGGGTGGTTCCGAGCAGTACTTC
TRBV18	-	-	TRBJ2-1	CATTKAEYNEQFF	TGTGCCACCACCAAAGCGGAATACAATGAGCAGTTCTTC
TRBV7-9	-	TRBD1	TRBJ1-2	CASSPVGQALTYGYTF	TGTGCCAGCAGCCCGGTGGGACAGGCCTTAACCTATGGCTACACCTTC
TRBV6-1	-	TRBD2	TRBJ2-3	CASSEVAGENTDTQYF	TGTGCCAGCAGTGAAGTAGCGGGGGAAAACACAGATACGCAGTATTTT
TRBV25-1	-	-	TRBJ2-5	CASSGRTRGGETQYF	TGTGCCAGCAGTGGCCGGACCAGGGGTGGGGAGACCCAGTACTTC
TRBV30	-	-	TRBJ1-6	CAWSSRDKNSPLHF	TGTGCCTGGAGTTCCCGGGACAAAAATTCACCCCTCCACTTT
TRBV7-8	-	-	TRBJ2-2	CASSLAPTGNTGELFF	TGTGCCAGCAGCTTAGCCCCGACAGGGAACACCGGGGAGCTGTTTTTT
TRBV5-4	-	-	TRBJ2-1	CASSRDSSSYNEQFF	TGTGCCAGCAGCCGGGACTCGAGCTCCTACAATGAGCAGTTCTTC
TRBV4-2	-	-	TRBJ2-6	CASSPRDSGANVLTF	TGTGCCAGCAGCCCTCGGGACTCTGGGGCCAACGTCCTGACTTTC
TRBV29-1	-	TRBD2	TRBJ2-5	CSVLLAGAVETQYF	TGCAGCGTTTTACTAGCGGGAGCTGTAGAGACCCAGTACTTC
TRBV7-2	once	TRBD2	TRBJ2-6	CASSFSAGGGGANVLTF	TGTGCCAGCAGCTTCTCAGCGGGAGGAGGTGGGGCCAACGTCCTGACTTTC
TRBV6-1	-	TRBD2	TRBJ2-1	CASSELTSGSYNEQFF	TGTGCCAGCAGCGAACTGACTAGCGGATCCTACAATGAGCAGTTCTTC
TRBV4-1	once	-	TRBJ2-4	CASSQGLSAGQLAKNIQYF	TGCGCCAGCAGCCAAGGTCTTTCAGCGGGTCAGCTAGCCAAAAACATTCAGTACTTC
TRBV9	once	-	TRBJ2-1	CASSVNSASSRDEQFF	TGTGCCAGCAGCGTAAATAGCGCCTCCTCAAGGGATGAGCAGTTCTTC
TRBV5-1	-	-	TRBJ2-2	CASTEGGELFF	TGCGCCAGCACGGAGGGCGGGGAGCTGTTTTTT
TRBV7-2	-	-	TRBJ2-7	CASSLSLATEQYF	TGTGCCAGCAGCTTATCTTTGGCCACCGAGCAGTACTTC
TRBV29-1	many	-	TRBJ1-2	CSVVLQALGGYTF	TGCAGCGTTGTTCTACAGGCGCTCGGTGGCTACACCTTC
TRBV29-1	-	TRBD2	TRBJ2-2	CSSREATTGAGELFF	TGCAGCTCCCGGGAGGCCACAACTGGCGCCGGGGAGCTGTTTTTT
TRBV9	-	TRBD2	TRBJ2-1	CASSSGLADNEQFF	TGTGCCAGCAGCTCCGGACTAGCGGACAATGAGCAGTTCTTC
TRBV19	-	TRBD1	TRBJ2-7	CASSYRDRIYEQYF	TGTGCCAGTAGTTACCGGGACAGAATCTACGAGCAGTACTTC
TRBV7-2	-	TRBD2	TRBJ2-2	CASSWDSGRARNTGELFF	TGTGCCAGCAGCTGGGATAGCGGGAGGGCCCGGAACACCGGGGAGCTGTTTTTT
TRBV14	-	TRBD1	TRBJ1-1	CASSQVQGVRAFF	TGTGCCAGCAGCCAAGTCCAGGGGGTTCGTGCTTTCTTT